This TCR beta chain emerged from a study of shared clonotypes between healthy human individuals. This CDR3 is built from 13 residues. V was trimmed by 0 bases and J by 9 bases, leaving 12 bases between them. Germline loops: CDR1 SGHDN, CDR2 FVKESK. The authors' processing: As immunoSEQ supplied junction-only sequences (without quality scores), filtering differed. The assay was immunoSEQ multiplex PCR, and TCRdb's table has in-frame clones only and misses some. V, J and clone size are those of that table, while D and trimming were read from the DNA. The sample comprises 450,000 to 600,000 clones, 79% of which are singletons, and around 13% rests with the top ten. Each donor was a Caucasian adult residing in Nashville, Tennessee.

Specimen: PBMCs. This clonotype originated in a woman aged 40 to 50 in good health. Some clones in this sample may be carry-over from other donors' samples. The chain is built from TRBV14 and TRBJ2-7; D not certain. DNA for the CDR3: TGTGCCAGCAGCCAAGATTTGGCCTGGGTGCAGTACTTC. Encoded protein: CASSQDLAWVQYF.